These T cell receptor beta chains were read from a single sample in a study of T-cell reconstitution after alpha-beta-depleted transplantation in children. TCRdb processed the PCR reads anew with MiXCR; each CDR3 protein has one entry. The sample comprises about a million distinct CDR3 sequences, 25% to 30% of which are singletons, and roughly 30% rests with the top ten. The starting material was PBMCs, mostly from graft donor cells, obtained 360 days after TCRalphabeta/CD19-depleted stem cell transplant. These receptors came from a boy under three years old who had a stem cell transplant for SCID, so the T cells may come from the graft donor. The CDR3 runs from the conserved cysteine through the conserved F or W. Each record gives: J gene, D gene, V gene, clone size, CDR3 protein, CDR3 DNA. D genes are given only for firm matches. Clone size is given for some rows only: seen once, a few or many times, or a class if the clone is expanded.

j_gene: TRBJ2-7
d_gene: TRBD2
v_gene: TRBV2
abundance: -
CDR3aa: CATTRGGESYEQYF
CDR3nt: TGTGCCACAACCCGTGGGGGGGAGTCCTACGAGCAGTACTTC

j_gene: TRBJ2-1
d_gene: TRBD1
v_gene: TRBV12-3/TRBV12-4
abundance: -
CDR3aa: CASSGGTGSFPLNEQFF
CDR3nt: TGTGCCAGCAGTGGGGGGACAGGGTCTTTCCCTCTGAATGAGCAGTTCTTC

j_gene: TRBJ2-2
d_gene: -
v_gene: TRBV5-1
abundance: -
CDR3aa: CASSLAQQNTGELFF
CDR3nt: TGCGCCAGCAGCTTGGCCCAACAGAACACCGGGGAGCTGTTTTTT

j_gene: TRBJ2-3
d_gene: TRBD2
v_gene: TRBV7-6
abundance: few
CDR3aa: CASSLSGGDADTQYF
CDR3nt: TGTGCCAGCAGTCTCAGCGGGGGGGACGCAGATACGCAGTATTTT

j_gene: TRBJ1-2
d_gene: -
v_gene: TRBV5-1
abundance: once
CDR3aa: CASSPLEAYYGYTF
CDR3nt: TGCGCCAGCAGCCCTCTTGAGGCCTACTATGGCTACACCTTC

j_gene: TRBJ2-3
d_gene: TRBD2
v_gene: TRBV10-2
abundance: -
CDR3aa: CASSALTSDYTDTQYF
CDR3nt: TGCGCCAGCAGTGCCCTTACTAGCGATTACACAGATACGCAGTATTTT

j_gene: TRBJ2-2
d_gene: TRBD2
v_gene: TRBV12-3/TRBV12-4
abundance: few
CDR3aa: CASSMGLWVGELFF
CDR3nt: TGTGCCAGCAGTATGGGACTATGGGTTGGGGAGCTGTTTTTT

j_gene: TRBJ2-5
d_gene: -
v_gene: TRBV7-2
abundance: -
CDR3aa: CASSRRGPGPSETQYF
CDR3nt: TGTGCCAGCAGCCGTAGGGGCCCCGGGCCGTCAGAGACCCAGTACTTC

j_gene: TRBJ2-7
d_gene: -
v_gene: TRBV20-1
abundance: -
CDR3aa: CSTSHKGFEQYF
CDR3nt: TGCAGTACAAGTCACAAAGGTTTCGAGCAGTACTTC

j_gene: TRBJ2-5
d_gene: -
v_gene: TRBV7-9
abundance: few
CDR3aa: CASFPPNQETQYF
CDR3nt: TGTGCCAGCTTTCCACCAAACCAAGAGACCCAGTACTTC

j_gene: TRBJ1-6
d_gene: TRBD1
v_gene: TRBV5-6
abundance: few
CDR3aa: CASGRWDRTNSPLHF
CDR3nt: TGTGCCAGCGGGAGGTGGGACAGGACTAATTCACCCCTCCACTTT

j_gene: TRBJ2-3
d_gene: TRBD2
v_gene: TRBV4-1
abundance: -
CDR3aa: CASSQGTGGAKDTQYF
CDR3nt: TGCGCCAGCAGCCAAGGTACCGGGGGGGCTAAAGATACGCAGTATTTT

j_gene: TRBJ2-1
d_gene: -
v_gene: TRBV9
abundance: few
CDR3aa: CASSARAQSYNEQFF
CDR3nt: TGTGCCAGCAGCGCCCGGGCCCAGTCCTACAATGAGCAGTTCTTC

j_gene: TRBJ1-3
d_gene: -
v_gene: TRBV6-1
abundance: -
CDR3aa: CASSAAVAGNTIYF
CDR3nt: TGTGCCAGCAGTGCCGCGGTCGCCGGAAACACCATATATTTT

j_gene: TRBJ2-3
d_gene: TRBD2
v_gene: TRBV20-1
abundance: -
CDR3aa: CSAQGVAGVIATQYF
CDR3nt: TGCAGTGCCCAAGGGGTAGCGGGGGTGATCGCGACGCAGTATTTT

j_gene: TRBJ2-2
d_gene: -
v_gene: TRBV20-1
abundance: few
CDR3aa: CSARLQGITGELFF
CDR3nt: TGCAGTGCTAGATTACAGGGAATAACCGGGGAGCTGTTTTTT

j_gene: TRBJ2-7
d_gene: TRBD1
v_gene: TRBV7-3
abundance: -
CDR3aa: CASSSTGFGEQYF
CDR3nt: TGTGCCAGCAGCTCGACAGGGTTTGGCGAGCAGTACTTC

j_gene: TRBJ2-3
d_gene: -
v_gene: TRBV5-1
abundance: -
CDR3aa: CASSPGRHADTQYF
CDR3nt: TGCGCCAGCAGCCCAGGACGACACGCGGATACGCAGTATTTT

j_gene: TRBJ1-1
d_gene: -
v_gene: TRBV11-2
abundance: few
CDR3aa: CASSSGRARTEAFF
CDR3nt: TGTGCCAGCAGCTCAGGTCGGGCCCGCACTGAAGCTTTCTTT

j_gene: TRBJ2-5
d_gene: -
v_gene: TRBV6-2/TRBV6-3
abundance: -
CDR3aa: CASSRTGIRGETQYF
CDR3nt: TGTGCCAGCAGTCGAACCGGGATCAGAGGGGAGACCCAGTACTTC

j_gene: TRBJ2-1
d_gene: TRBD2
v_gene: TRBV10-3
abundance: few
CDR3aa: CAISESAGAYNEQFF
CDR3nt: TGTGCCATCAGTGAGTCGGCGGGGGCCTACAATGAGCAGTTCTTC

j_gene: TRBJ1-2
d_gene: TRBD1
v_gene: TRBV6-1
abundance: -
CDR3aa: CASGEHGQGDYGYTF
CDR3nt: TGTGCCAGCGGCGAACATGGACAGGGGGACTATGGCTACACCTTC

j_gene: TRBJ2-7
d_gene: -
v_gene: TRBV5-1
abundance: -
CDR3aa: CASSFMGSREQYF
CDR3nt: TGCGCCAGCAGCTTCATGGGTTCACGGGAGCAGTACTTC

j_gene: TRBJ2-5
d_gene: TRBD1
v_gene: TRBV7-6
abundance: -
CDR3aa: CASSPYFDRDQETQYF
CDR3nt: TGTGCCAGCAGCCCTTACTTCGACAGGGATCAAGAGACCCAGTACTTC

j_gene: TRBJ2-1
d_gene: -
v_gene: TRBV4-2
abundance: -
CDR3aa: CASSHPDRSYNEQFF
CDR3nt: TGTGCCAGCAGCCACCCGGACAGATCCTACAATGAGCAGTTCTTC

j_gene: TRBJ2-1
d_gene: -
v_gene: TRBV5-6
abundance: few
CDR3aa: CASSRVGTKGNEQFF
CDR3nt: TGTGCCAGCAGCCGAGTCGGGACAAAAGGAAATGAGCAGTTCTTC

j_gene: TRBJ2-7
d_gene: TRBD2
v_gene: TRBV7-2
abundance: few
CDR3aa: CASSPSGLAGRYEQYF
CDR3nt: TGTGCCAGCAGCCCCAGCGGTCTAGCGGGGAGGTACGAGCAGTACTTC

j_gene: TRBJ1-2
d_gene: -
v_gene: TRBV5-1
abundance: few
CDR3aa: CASSLGEPFYGYTF
CDR3nt: TGCGCCAGCAGCTTGGGGGAGCCTTTCTATGGCTACACCTTC

j_gene: TRBJ2-3
d_gene: TRBD2
v_gene: TRBV9
abundance: -
CDR3aa: CASSATSGGLITDTQYF
CDR3nt: TGTGCCAGCAGCGCAACTAGCGGGGGGTTAATCACAGATACGCAGTATTTT

j_gene: TRBJ2-5
d_gene: -
v_gene: TRBV3-1
abundance: -
CDR3aa: CASSQGFGGPGETQYF
CDR3nt: TGTGCCAGCAGCCAAGGCTTCGGGGGGCCGGGAGAGACCCAGTACTTC

j_gene: TRBJ2-3
d_gene: -
v_gene: TRBV11-2
abundance: -
CDR3aa: CASSRLHGPDTQYF
CDR3nt: TGTGCCAGCAGCCGATTACATGGGCCAGATACGCAGTATTTT

j_gene: TRBJ1-5
d_gene: -
v_gene: TRBV5-1
abundance: few
CDR3aa: CASSLEGLGQPQHF
CDR3nt: TGCGCCAGCAGCTTGGAAGGCCTTGGGCAGCCCCAGCATTTT

j_gene: TRBJ2-4
d_gene: TRBD1
v_gene: TRBV18
abundance: few
CDR3aa: CASSPSSRGQGNIQYF
CDR3nt: TGTGCCAGCTCACCATCTTCCCGGGGACAGGGAAACATTCAGTACTTC

j_gene: TRBJ2-5
d_gene: -
v_gene: TRBV7-2
abundance: -
CDR3aa: CASSFGIQQETQYF
CDR3nt: TGTGCCAGCAGCTTCGGGATCCAACAAGAGACCCAGTACTTC

j_gene: TRBJ2-5
d_gene: -
v_gene: TRBV3-1
abundance: -
CDR3aa: CASSQEWQSGETQYF
CDR3nt: TGTGCCAGCAGCCAAGAGTGGCAGTCCGGGGAGACCCAGTACTTC

j_gene: TRBJ2-3
d_gene: -
v_gene: TRBV5-6
abundance: many
CDR3aa: CASSLKWGRVTDTQYF
CDR3nt: TGTGCCAGCAGCTTGAAATGGGGACGGGTCACAGATACGCAGTATTTT

j_gene: TRBJ2-2
d_gene: -
v_gene: TRBV20-1
abundance: few
CDR3aa: CSAMGHQLAGELFF
CDR3nt: TGCAGTGCTATGGGACACCAGCTTGCCGGGGAGCTGTTTTTT

j_gene: TRBJ2-7
d_gene: -
v_gene: TRBV29-1
abundance: -
CDR3aa: CSVERDKPYEQYF
CDR3nt: TGCAGCGTTGAGAGGGACAAACCCTACGAGCAGTACTTC

j_gene: TRBJ2-1
d_gene: -
v_gene: TRBV4-1
abundance: -
CDR3aa: CASSQVDYNEQFF
CDR3nt: TGCGCCAGCAGCCAAGTCGACTACAATGAGCAGTTCTTC

j_gene: TRBJ2-1
d_gene: -
v_gene: TRBV12-3/TRBV12-4
abundance: -
CDR3aa: CASSSSNNNEQFF
CDR3nt: TGTGCCAGCAGTTCCTCCAATAACAATGAGCAGTTCTTC

j_gene: TRBJ2-3
d_gene: TRBD2
v_gene: TRBV20-1
abundance: -
CDR3aa: CSALGTSYTDTQYF
CDR3nt: TGCAGTGCTCTAGGGACTAGCTACACAGATACGCAGTATTTT

j_gene: TRBJ1-1
d_gene: -
v_gene: TRBV7-9
abundance: -
CDR3aa: CASSLDTRIAEAFF
CDR3nt: TGTGCCAGCAGCTTAGACACCCGGATCGCTGAAGCTTTCTTT

j_gene: TRBJ1-4
d_gene: TRBD1
v_gene: TRBV10-3
abundance: -
CDR3aa: CAISESKTGANEKLFF
CDR3nt: TGTGCCATCAGTGAGTCGAAGACAGGGGCTAATGAAAAACTGTTTTTT

j_gene: TRBJ2-3
d_gene: -
v_gene: TRBV20-1
abundance: -
CDR3aa: CSATYLVGDTQYF
CDR3nt: TGCAGTGCTACCTACCTAGTCGGCGATACGCAGTATTTT

j_gene: TRBJ2-1
d_gene: -
v_gene: TRBV12-3/TRBV12-4
abundance: few
CDR3aa: CASSSTPGFQEQFF
CDR3nt: TGTGCCAGCAGTAGCACTCCGGGGTTCCAGGAGCAGTTCTTC

j_gene: TRBJ1-3
d_gene: -
v_gene: TRBV4-3
abundance: -
CDR3aa: CASSQVYGNTIYF
CDR3nt: TGCGCCAGCAGCCAAGTCTATGGAAACACCATATATTTT

j_gene: TRBJ2-1
d_gene: TRBD1
v_gene: TRBV20-1
abundance: few
CDR3aa: CSARDPRRQGGYNEQFF
CDR3nt: TGCAGTGCTAGAGATCCGAGGCGACAGGGTGGGTACAATGAGCAGTTCTTC

j_gene: TRBJ1-1
d_gene: TRBD1
v_gene: TRBV7-9
abundance: few
CDR3aa: CASSRHKGQANTEAFF
CDR3nt: TGTGCCAGCAGCCGACACAAAGGACAGGCTAACACTGAAGCTTTCTTT

j_gene: TRBJ2-1
d_gene: TRBD2
v_gene: TRBV5-1
abundance: -
CDR3aa: CASSLPERGHNEQFF
CDR3nt: TGCGCCAGCAGCTTGCCGGAGCGGGGCCACAATGAGCAGTTCTTC

j_gene: TRBJ1-2
d_gene: -
v_gene: TRBV6-5
abundance: -
CDR3aa: CASSYGGKNYGYTF
CDR3nt: TGTGCCAGCAGTTACGGGGGGAAGAACTATGGCTACACCTTC

j_gene: TRBJ1-5
d_gene: -
v_gene: TRBV18
abundance: -
CDR3aa: CASSNLGPQHF
CDR3nt: TGTGCCAGCAGCAATCTTGGGCCCCAGCATTTT

j_gene: TRBJ2-5
d_gene: -
v_gene: TRBV24-1
abundance: -
CDR3aa: CATSDPKQFQETQYF
CDR3nt: TGTGCCACCAGTGACCCTAAACAGTTCCAAGAGACCCAGTACTTC

j_gene: TRBJ2-7
d_gene: -
v_gene: TRBV5-1
abundance: few
CDR3aa: CASNRGSSYEQYF
CDR3nt: TGCGCCAGCAACCGGGGCAGCTCCTACGAGCAGTACTTC

j_gene: TRBJ2-7
d_gene: TRBD1
v_gene: TRBV20-1
abundance: few
CDR3aa: CSARPPRQGSYEQYF
CDR3nt: TGCAGTGCTAGACCTCCAAGACAGGGGTCCTACGAGCAGTACTTC

j_gene: TRBJ1-2
d_gene: -
v_gene: TRBV12-3/TRBV12-4
abundance: -
CDR3aa: CASSLDGPYGYTF
CDR3nt: TGTGCCAGCAGTCTGGACGGACCCTATGGCTACACCTTC

j_gene: TRBJ2-1
d_gene: -
v_gene: TRBV25-1
abundance: few
CDR3aa: CASSELGNYNEQFF
CDR3nt: TGTGCCAGCAGTGAATTAGGAAACTACAATGAGCAGTTCTTC

j_gene: TRBJ2-7
d_gene: TRBD1
v_gene: TRBV12-3/TRBV12-4
abundance: few
CDR3aa: CASSSQTGGSPYEQYF
CDR3nt: TGTGCCAGCAGTTCCCAGACAGGGGGTTCCCCCTACGAGCAGTACTTC

j_gene: TRBJ2-3
d_gene: -
v_gene: TRBV12-3/TRBV12-4
abundance: many
CDR3aa: CASSLFSADTQYF
CDR3nt: TGTGCCAGCAGTTTATTTTCAGCAGATACGCAGTATTTT

j_gene: TRBJ1-4
d_gene: -
v_gene: TRBV12-3/TRBV12-4
abundance: -
CDR3aa: CASRQQPTNEKLFF
CDR3nt: TGTGCCAGCAGGCAACAGCCAACTAATGAAAAACTGTTTTTT

j_gene: TRBJ2-5
d_gene: -
v_gene: TRBV5-1
abundance: -
CDR3aa: CASSLRAGAEETQYF
CDR3nt: TGCGCCAGCAGCTTGAGGGCGGGGGCCGAAGAGACCCAGTACTTC